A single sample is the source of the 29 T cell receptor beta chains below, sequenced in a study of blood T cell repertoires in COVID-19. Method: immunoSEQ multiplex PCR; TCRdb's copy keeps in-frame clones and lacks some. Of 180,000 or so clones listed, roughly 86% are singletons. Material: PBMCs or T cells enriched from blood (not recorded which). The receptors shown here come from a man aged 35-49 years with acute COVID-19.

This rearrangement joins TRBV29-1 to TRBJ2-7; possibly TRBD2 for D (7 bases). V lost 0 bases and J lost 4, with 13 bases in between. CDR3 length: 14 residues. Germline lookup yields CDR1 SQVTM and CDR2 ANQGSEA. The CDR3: CSVEEGGGGYEQYF. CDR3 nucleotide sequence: TGCAGCGTTGAAGAGGGGGGAGGGGGATACGAGCAGTACTTC.

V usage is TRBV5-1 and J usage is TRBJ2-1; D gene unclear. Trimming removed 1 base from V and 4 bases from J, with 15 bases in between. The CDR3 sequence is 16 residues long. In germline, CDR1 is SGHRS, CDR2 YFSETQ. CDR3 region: CASSLIVQQGYNEQFF. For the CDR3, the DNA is TGCGCCAGCAGCTTGATAGTACAGCAAGGATACAATGAGCAGTTCTTC.

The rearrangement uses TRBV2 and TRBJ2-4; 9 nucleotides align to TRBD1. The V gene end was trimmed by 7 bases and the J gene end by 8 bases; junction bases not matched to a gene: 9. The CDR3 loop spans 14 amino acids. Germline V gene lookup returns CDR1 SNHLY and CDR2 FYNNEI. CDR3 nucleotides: TGTGCCAGCATTACACAGGGGGCCGGCGACATTCAGTACTTC. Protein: CASITQGAGDIQYF. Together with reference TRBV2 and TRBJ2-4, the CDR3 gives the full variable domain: EPEVTQTPSHQVTQMGQEVILRCVPISNHLYFYWYRQILGQKVEFLVSFYNNEISEKSEIFDDQFSVERPDGSNFTLKIRSTKLEDSAMYFCASITQGAGDIQYFGAGTRLSVL.

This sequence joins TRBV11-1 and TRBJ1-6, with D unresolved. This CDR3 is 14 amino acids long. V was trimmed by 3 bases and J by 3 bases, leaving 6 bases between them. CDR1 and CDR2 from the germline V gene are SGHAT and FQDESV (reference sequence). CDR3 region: CASSLGSYNSPLHF. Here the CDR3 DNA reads TGTGCCAGCAGCTTGGGCAGCTATAATTCACCCCTCCACTTT.

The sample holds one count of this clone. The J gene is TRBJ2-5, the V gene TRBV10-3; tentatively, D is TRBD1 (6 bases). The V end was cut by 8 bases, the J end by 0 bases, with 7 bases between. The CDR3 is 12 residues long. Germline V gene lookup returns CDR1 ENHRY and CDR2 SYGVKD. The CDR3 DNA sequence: TGTGCCATCGGACAGAACCAAGAGACCCAGTACTTC. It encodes CAIGQNQETQYF.

Here the CDR3 reads CASKGDGAMNTEAFF. CDR3 nucleotides: TGTGCCAGTAAGGGGGACGGAGCTATGAACACTGAAGCTTTCTTT. The V call is TRBV6-5, the J call TRBJ1-1; maybe TRBD1 (6 bases). CDR3 length: 15 residues. Trimming took 9 bases from V and 0 from J, leaving 17 bases between them. Germline V CDR1 and CDR2: MNHEY, SVGAGI.

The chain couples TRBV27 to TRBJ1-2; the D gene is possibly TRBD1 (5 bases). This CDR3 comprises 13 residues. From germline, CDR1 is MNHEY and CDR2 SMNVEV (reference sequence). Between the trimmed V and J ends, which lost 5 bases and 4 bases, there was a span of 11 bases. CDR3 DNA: TGTGCCAGCAGTAGACAAGGGGCCTATGGCTACACCTTC. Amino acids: CASSRQGAYGYTF.

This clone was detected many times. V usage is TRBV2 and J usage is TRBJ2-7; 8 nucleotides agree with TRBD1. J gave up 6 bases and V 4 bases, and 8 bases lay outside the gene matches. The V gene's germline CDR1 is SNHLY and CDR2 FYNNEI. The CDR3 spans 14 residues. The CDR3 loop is CASSAVDRVLEQYF. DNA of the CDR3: TGTGCCAGCAGTGCCGTGGACAGGGTTCTCGAGCAGTACTTC.

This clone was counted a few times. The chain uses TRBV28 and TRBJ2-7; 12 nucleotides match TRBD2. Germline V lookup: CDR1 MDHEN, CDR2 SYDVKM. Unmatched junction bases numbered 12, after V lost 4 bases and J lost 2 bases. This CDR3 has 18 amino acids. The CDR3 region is CASSSYWTSGKHTYEQYF. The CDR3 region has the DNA TGTGCCAGCAGTTCTTATTGGACTAGCGGGAAACACACCTACGAGCAGTACTTC.

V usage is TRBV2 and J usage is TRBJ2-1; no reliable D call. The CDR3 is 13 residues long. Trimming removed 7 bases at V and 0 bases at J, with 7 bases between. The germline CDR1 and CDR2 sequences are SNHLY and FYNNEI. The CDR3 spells CASNYLSYNEQFF. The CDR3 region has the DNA TGTGCCAGCAACTACCTCTCCTACAATGAGCAGTTCTTC.

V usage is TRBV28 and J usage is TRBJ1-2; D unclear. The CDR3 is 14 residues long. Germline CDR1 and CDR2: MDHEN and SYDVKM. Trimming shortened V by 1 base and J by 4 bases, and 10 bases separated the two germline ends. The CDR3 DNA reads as TGTGCCAGCAGTTTATCGGAGGAGATCTATGGCTACACCTTC. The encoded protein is CASSLSEEIYGYTF.

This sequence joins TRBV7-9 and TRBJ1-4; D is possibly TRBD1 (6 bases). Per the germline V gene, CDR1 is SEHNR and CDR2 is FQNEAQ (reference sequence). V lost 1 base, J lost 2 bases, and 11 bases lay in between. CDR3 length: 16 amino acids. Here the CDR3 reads CASSLGFGQTNEKLFF. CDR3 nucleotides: TGTGCCAGCAGCTTAGGTTTTGGACAGACTAATGAAAAACTGTTTTTT.

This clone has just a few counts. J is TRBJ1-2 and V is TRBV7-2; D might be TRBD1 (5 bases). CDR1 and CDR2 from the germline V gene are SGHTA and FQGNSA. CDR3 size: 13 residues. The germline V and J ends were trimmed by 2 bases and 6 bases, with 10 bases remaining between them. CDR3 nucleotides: TGTGCCAGCAGCTTATTGGAAGGGGATGGCTACACCTTC. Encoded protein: CASSLLEGDGYTF.

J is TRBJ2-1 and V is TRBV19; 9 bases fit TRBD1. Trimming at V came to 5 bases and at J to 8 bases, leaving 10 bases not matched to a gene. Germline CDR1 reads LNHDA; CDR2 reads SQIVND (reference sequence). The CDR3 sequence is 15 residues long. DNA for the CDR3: TGTGCCAGTAGTCGGTTAGGGACAGGGTCCGATGAGCAGTTCTTC. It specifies CASSRLGTGSDEQFF.

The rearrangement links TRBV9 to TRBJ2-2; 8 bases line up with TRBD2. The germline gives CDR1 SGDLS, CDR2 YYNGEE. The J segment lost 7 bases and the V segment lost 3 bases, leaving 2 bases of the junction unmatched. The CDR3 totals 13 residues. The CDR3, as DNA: TGTGCCAGCAGCGCGGGGGGGAGCGGGGAGCTGTTTTTT. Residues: CASSAGGSGELFF.

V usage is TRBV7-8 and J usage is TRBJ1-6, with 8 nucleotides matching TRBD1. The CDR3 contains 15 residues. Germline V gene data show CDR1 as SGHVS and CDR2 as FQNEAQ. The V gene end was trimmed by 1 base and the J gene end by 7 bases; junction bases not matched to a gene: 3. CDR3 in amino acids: CASSLVYRGNSPLHF. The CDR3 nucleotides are TGTGCCAGCAGCTTAGTTTACAGGGGGAATTCACCCCTCCACTTT.

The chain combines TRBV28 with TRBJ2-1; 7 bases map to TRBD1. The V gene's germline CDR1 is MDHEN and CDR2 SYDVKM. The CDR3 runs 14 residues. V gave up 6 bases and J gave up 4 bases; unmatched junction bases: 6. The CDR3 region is CASRAGTVYNEQFF. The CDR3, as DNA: TGTGCCAGCAGGGCCGGGACAGTATACAATGAGCAGTTCTTC.

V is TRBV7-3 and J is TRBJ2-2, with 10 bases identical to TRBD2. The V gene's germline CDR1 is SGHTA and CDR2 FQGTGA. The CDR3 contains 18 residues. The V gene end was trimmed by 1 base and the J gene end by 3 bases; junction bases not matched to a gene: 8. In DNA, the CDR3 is TGTGCCAGCAGCTTAAACCGAGCGGGAGGGCCGGACACCGGGGAGCTGTTTTTT. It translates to CASSLNRAGGPDTGELFF.

CDR3 sequence: CASRASSYNEQFF. The CDR3 DNA follows: TGTGCCAGCAGGGCTAGCTCCTACAATGAGCAGTTCTTC. The genes are TRBV6-5 and TRBJ2-1; D is unresolved. CDR3 length: 13 amino acids. Per germline, CDR1 MNHEY and CDR2 SVGAGI. Trimming pared 6 bases from V and 0 bases from J, leaving 6 bases between.

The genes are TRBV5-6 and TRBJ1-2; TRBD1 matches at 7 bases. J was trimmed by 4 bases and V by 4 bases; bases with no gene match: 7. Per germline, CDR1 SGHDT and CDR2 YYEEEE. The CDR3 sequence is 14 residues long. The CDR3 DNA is TGTGCCAGCAGCATAGGGACAGTACTCTATGGCTACACCTTC. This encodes CASSIGTVLYGYTF.

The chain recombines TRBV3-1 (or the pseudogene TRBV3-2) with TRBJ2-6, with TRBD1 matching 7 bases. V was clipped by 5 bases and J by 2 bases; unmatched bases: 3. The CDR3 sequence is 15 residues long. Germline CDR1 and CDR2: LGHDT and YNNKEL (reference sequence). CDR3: CASSTGAPGANVLTF. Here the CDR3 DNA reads TGTGCCAGCAGCACAGGGGCGCCTGGGGCCAACGTCCTGACTTTC.

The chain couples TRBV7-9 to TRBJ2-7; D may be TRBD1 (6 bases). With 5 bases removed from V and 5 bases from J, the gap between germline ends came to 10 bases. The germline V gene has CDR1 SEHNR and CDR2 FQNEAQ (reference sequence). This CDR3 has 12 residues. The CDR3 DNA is TGTGCCAGCAGCATCACAGGGAACGAGCAGTACTTC. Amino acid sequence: CASSITGNEQYF.

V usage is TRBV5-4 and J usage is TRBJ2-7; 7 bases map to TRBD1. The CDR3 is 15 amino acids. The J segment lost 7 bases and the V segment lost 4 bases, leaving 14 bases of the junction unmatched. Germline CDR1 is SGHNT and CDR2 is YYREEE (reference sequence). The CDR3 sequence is CASSPGTVPTIEQYF. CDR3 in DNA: TGTGCCAGCAGCCCCGGGACAGTCCCTACGATAGAGCAGTACTTC.

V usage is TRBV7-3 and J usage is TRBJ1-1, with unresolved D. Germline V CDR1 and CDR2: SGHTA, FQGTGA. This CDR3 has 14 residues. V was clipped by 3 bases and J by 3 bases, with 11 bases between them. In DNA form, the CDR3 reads TGTGCCAGCAGCTTCGGAGGGTGGGACACTGAAGCTTTCTTT. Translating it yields CASSFGGWDTEAFF.

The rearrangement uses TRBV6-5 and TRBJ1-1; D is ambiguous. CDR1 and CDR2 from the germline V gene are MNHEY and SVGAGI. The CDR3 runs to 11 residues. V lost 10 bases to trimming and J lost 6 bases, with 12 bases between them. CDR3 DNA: TGTGCCACCGAGGCAAACGCTGAAGCTTTCTTT. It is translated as CATEANAEAFF.

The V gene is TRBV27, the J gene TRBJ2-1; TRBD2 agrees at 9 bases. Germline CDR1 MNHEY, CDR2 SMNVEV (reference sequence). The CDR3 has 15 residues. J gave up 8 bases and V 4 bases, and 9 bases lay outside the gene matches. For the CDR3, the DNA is TGTGCCAGCAGTTCTTTGGGCGGGGGGGGCGATGAGCAGTTCTTC. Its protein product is CASSSLGGGGDEQFF.

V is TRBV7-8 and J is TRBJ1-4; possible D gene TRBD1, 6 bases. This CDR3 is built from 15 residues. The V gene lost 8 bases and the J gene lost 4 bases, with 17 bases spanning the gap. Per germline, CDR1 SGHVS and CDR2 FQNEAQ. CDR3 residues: CASRNRGGDNEKLFF. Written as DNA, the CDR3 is TGTGCCAGCCGAAACCGAGGGGGGGATAATGAAAAACTGTTTTTT.

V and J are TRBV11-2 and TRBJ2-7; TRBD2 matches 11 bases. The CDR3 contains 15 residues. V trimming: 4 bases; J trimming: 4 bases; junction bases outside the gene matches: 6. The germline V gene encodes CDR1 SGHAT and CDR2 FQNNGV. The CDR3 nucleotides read TGTGCCAGCAGCTCGGGACTAGCGGTAGGTTACGAGCAGTACTTC. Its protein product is CASSSGLAVGYEQYF.

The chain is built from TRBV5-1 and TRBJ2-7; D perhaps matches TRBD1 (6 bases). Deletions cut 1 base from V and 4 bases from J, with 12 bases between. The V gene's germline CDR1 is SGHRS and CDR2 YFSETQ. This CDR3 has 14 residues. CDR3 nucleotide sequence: TGCGCCAGCAGCTTGACAGGGTCCGCGTACGAGCAGTACTTC. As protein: CASSLTGSAYEQYF.